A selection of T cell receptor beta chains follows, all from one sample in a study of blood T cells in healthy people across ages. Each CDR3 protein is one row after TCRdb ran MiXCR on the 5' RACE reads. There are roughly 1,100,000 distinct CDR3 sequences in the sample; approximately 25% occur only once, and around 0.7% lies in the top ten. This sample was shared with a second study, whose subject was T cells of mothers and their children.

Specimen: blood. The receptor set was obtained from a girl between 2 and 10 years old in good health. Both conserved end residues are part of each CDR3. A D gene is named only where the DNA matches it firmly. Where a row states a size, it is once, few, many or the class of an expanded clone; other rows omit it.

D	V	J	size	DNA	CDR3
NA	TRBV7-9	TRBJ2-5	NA	TGTGCCAGCAGCCTCACGCAGGGGAAAGAGACCCAGTACTTC	CASSLTQGKETQYF
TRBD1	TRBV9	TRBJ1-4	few	TGTGCCAGCAGCGGACAGGGAGGTGGTTCAGAAAAACTGTTTTTT	CASSGQGGGSEKLFF
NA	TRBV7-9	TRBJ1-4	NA	TGTGCCAGCGGTGGTCGGAGCAGGGATAATGAAAAACTGTTTTTT	CASGGRSRDNEKLFF
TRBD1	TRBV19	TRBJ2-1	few	TGCGCCAGTTCTGCGCCGGGACAGGGGAACAATGAGCAGTTCTTC	CASSAPGQGNNEQFF
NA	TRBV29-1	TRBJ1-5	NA	TGCAGCACTGGCACAGGGTCCGGTCAGCCCCAGCATTTT	CSTGTGSGQPQHF
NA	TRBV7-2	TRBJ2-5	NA	TGTGCCAGCAGCATTCGACTCTCCGGGACCCAGTACTTC	CASSIRLSGTQYF
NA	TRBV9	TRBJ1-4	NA	TGTGCCAGCAGCGCCCGACAGGATCGGAGGGAAAAACTGTTTTTT	CASSARQDRREKLFF
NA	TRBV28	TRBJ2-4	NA	TGTGCCAGCAGTTTACCTTCTTTCAACATTCAGTGCTTC	CASSLPSFNIQCF
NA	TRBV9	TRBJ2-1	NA	TGTGCCAGCAGCACCAGAGGAAAGCACAATGAGCAGTTCTTC	CASSTRGKHNEQFF
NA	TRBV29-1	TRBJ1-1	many	TGCAGCGTTGGTTCCACTGAAGCTTTCTTT	CSVGSTEAFF
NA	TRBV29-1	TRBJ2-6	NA	NA	CSVGGGAAGANVPTF
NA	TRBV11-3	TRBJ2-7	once	TGTGCCAGCAGCTCCATTAGGGGCCCAGGCGAGCAGTACTTC	CASSSIRGPGEQYF
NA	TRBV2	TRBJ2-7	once	TGTGCCAGGGGGGACATGGTTACCTACGAGCAGTACTTC	CARGDMVTYEQYF
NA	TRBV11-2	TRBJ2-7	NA	TGTGCCAGCAGCTTAGTCGGTTCCCCTAGAGAGCAGTACTTC	CASSLVGSPREQYF
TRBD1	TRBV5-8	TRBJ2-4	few	TGTGCCAGCAGCGTGACAGGGACGAACATTCAGTACTTC	CASSVTGTNIQYF
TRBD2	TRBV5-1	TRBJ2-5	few	TGCGCCAGCAGCGTATTACTAGCGGGGTCAGAGACCCAGTACTTC	CASSVLLAGSETQYF
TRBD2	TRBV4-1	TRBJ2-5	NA	TGCGCCAGCAGCCAGCGTACTAGCGGGCAAGAGACCCAGTACTTC	CASSQRTSGQETQYF
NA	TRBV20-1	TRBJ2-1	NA	TGCAGTGCTAGAGATCCTTACGGGATTTCCTACAATGAGCAGTTCTTC	CSARDPYGISYNEQFF